This T cell receptor (beta chain) was identified in a study of CD4+ T cells in melanoma. Overall study results and limits: A reported correlation linked neoantigen-specific CD4+ T cells to CD8+, macrophage and B cell function. In melanoma, neoantigen-specific CD4+ T cells reportedly differed in differentiation state.

V lost 1 base and J lost 0, with 6 bases in between. The CDR3 runs to 14 residues. Germline loops: CDR1 MGHRA, CDR2 YSYEKL. Generated by immunoSEQ multiplex PCR, the TCRdb table keeps only in-frame clones and is missing some. Of under 10,000 clones in the sample, about 73% were seen once. This clone showed up just a few times. Its antigen is unknown. This TCR derives from a human donor with melanoma. The chain links TRBV4-1 to TRBJ1-1; D is ambiguous. The specimen sequenced was cells from a culture (not recorded whether cultured in vitro). CDR3 amino acids: CASSQGVLNTEAFF. CDR3 bases: TGCGCCAGCAGCCAAGGTGTTCTGAACACTGAAGCTTTCTTT.